This is a list of T cell receptor beta chains from one sample in a study of T cell responses to AZD1222 COVID-19 vaccine. Using immunoSEQ multiplex PCR, the repertoire was profiled, and TCRdb retains in-frame clones only, with some absent. The sample contains 100,000 or so clones, over 75% of which appear only once. The sequencing used peripheral blood, collected on day 0 of AZD1222 vaccination. Receptor source: an adult in good health. Both conserved end residues are part of each CDR3. Fields, in order: J gene, D gene, clone size, V gene, CDR3 DNA, CDR3 protein. A D gene is named only where the DNA matches it firmly. For some rows the clone size is stated as once, few or many, or as a class when expanded; others skip it.

j_call: TRBJ1-2; d_call: TRBD1; clone_size: -; v_call: TRBV27; cdr3_nt: TGTGCCAGCAGTGGACAGGGTTATGGCTACACCTTC; cdr3_aa: CASSGQGYGYTF
j_call: TRBJ1-1; d_call: TRBD1; clone_size: -; v_call: TRBV29-1; cdr3_nt: TGCAGCGCACGGGGACAGGGCGTGGAGAACACTGAAGCTTTCTTT; cdr3_aa: CSARGQGVENTEAFF
j_call: TRBJ1-6; d_call: -; clone_size: -; v_call: TRBV29-1; cdr3_nt: TGCAGCGTCGCAGATACAGGGAGTGGGGCTTCACCCCTCCACTTT; cdr3_aa: CSVADTGSGASPLHF
j_call: TRBJ1-1; d_call: -; clone_size: -; v_call: TRBV5-4; cdr3_nt: TGTGCCAGCAGCAGAACATCCGTAATTATGAACACTGAAGCTTTCTTT; cdr3_aa: CASSRTSVIMNTEAFF
j_call: TRBJ2-2; d_call: -; clone_size: -; v_call: TRBV28; cdr3_nt: TGTGCCAGCAGCCCAGGGAGGACTCTATACACCGGGGAGCTGTTTTTT; cdr3_aa: CASSPGRTLYTGELFF
j_call: TRBJ1-4; d_call: -; clone_size: -; v_call: TRBV7-9; cdr3_nt: TGTGCCAGCAGCTTCCGGTTCAATGAAAAACTGTTTTTT; cdr3_aa: CASSFRFNEKLFF
j_call: TRBJ2-3; d_call: TRBD2; clone_size: once; v_call: TRBV27; cdr3_nt: TGTGCCAGCGGCCCTCGGGAGGGTACGCAGTATTTT; cdr3_aa: CASGPREGTQYF
j_call: TRBJ2-5; d_call: -; clone_size: -; v_call: TRBV7-2; cdr3_nt: TGTGCCAGCACCTCGCGGGGTTTGGGGCCCATGAGAGAGACCCAGTACTTC; cdr3_aa: CASTSRGLGPMRETQYF
j_call: TRBJ2-1; d_call: TRBD1; clone_size: -; v_call: TRBV24-1; cdr3_nt: TGTGCCACCAGTGATTCCGGGACAGGGATCAATGAGCAGTTCTTC; cdr3_aa: CATSDSGTGINEQFF
j_call: TRBJ1-2; d_call: -; clone_size: few; v_call: TRBV6-5; cdr3_nt: TGTGCCACCGCGGACGGGGCTAACTATGGCTACACCTTC; cdr3_aa: CATADGANYGYTF
j_call: TRBJ1-6; d_call: TRBD1; clone_size: -; v_call: TRBV6-2/TRBV6-3; cdr3_nt: TGTGCCAGCAGTTACGCCGTACAGGGGACACCCCTCCACTTT; cdr3_aa: CASSYAVQGTPLHF
j_call: TRBJ1-1; d_call: -; clone_size: -; v_call: TRBV3-1/TRBV3-2; cdr3_nt: TGTGCCAGCAGCCAAGGGATCGCGGCTGAAGCTTTCTTT; cdr3_aa: CASSQGIAAEAFF
j_call: TRBJ2-1; d_call: TRBD2; clone_size: -; v_call: TRBV27; cdr3_nt: TGTGCCAGCAGTTTATACCTAGCGGGGGTTGAGCAGTTCTTC; cdr3_aa: CASSLYLAGVEQFF
j_call: TRBJ2-7; d_call: -; clone_size: -; v_call: TRBV19; cdr3_nt: TGTGCCAGTAGTGAAGACTACGAGCAGTACTTC; cdr3_aa: CASSEDYEQYF
j_call: TRBJ1-1; d_call: -; clone_size: -; v_call: TRBV6-5; cdr3_nt: TGTGCCAGCAGTTACATACGGAACACTGAAGCTTTCTTT; cdr3_aa: CASSYIRNTEAFF
j_call: TRBJ2-3; d_call: TRBD2; clone_size: -; v_call: TRBV19; cdr3_nt: TGTGCCAGTAGTATACGACTAGCGTTACACACAGATACGCAGTATTTT; cdr3_aa: CASSIRLALHTDTQYF
j_call: TRBJ2-3; d_call: -; clone_size: -; v_call: TRBV5-1; cdr3_nt: TGCGCCAGCACAACAGGTTCTCCAGATACGCAGTATTTT; cdr3_aa: CASTTGSPDTQYF
j_call: TRBJ2-7; d_call: -; clone_size: -; v_call: TRBV28; cdr3_nt: TGTGCCAGCAGCGGGAACAGGGACTCCTACGAGCAGTACTTC; cdr3_aa: CASSGNRDSYEQYF
j_call: TRBJ1-5; d_call: -; clone_size: -; v_call: TRBV6-1; cdr3_nt: TGTGCCAGCAGTGAACTGGGTGATCAGCCCCAGCATTTT; cdr3_aa: CASSELGDQPQHF
j_call: TRBJ1-1; d_call: -; clone_size: few; v_call: TRBV2; cdr3_nt: TGTGCCAGCAGTGAAGGGGTTGGTACTGAAGCTTTCTTT; cdr3_aa: CASSEGVGTEAFF
j_call: TRBJ1-2; d_call: -; clone_size: -; v_call: TRBV6-5; cdr3_nt: TGTGCCAGCAGCCAGGACGGAAACCTTAACTATGGCTACACCTTC; cdr3_aa: CASSQDGNLNYGYTF
j_call: TRBJ2-4; d_call: -; clone_size: -; v_call: TRBV2; cdr3_nt: TGTGCCAGCAGTGAATCTAGGACGGAGGGGATTTTAGCCAAAAACATTCAGTACTTC; cdr3_aa: CASSESRTEGILAKNIQYF
j_call: TRBJ2-1; d_call: TRBD1; clone_size: once; v_call: TRBV28; cdr3_nt: TGTGCCAGCAGCCCCTGGGGGACAGGGCAATACAATGAGCAGTTCTTC; cdr3_aa: CASSPWGTGQYNEQFF
j_call: TRBJ2-1; d_call: -; clone_size: -; v_call: TRBV6-5; cdr3_nt: TGTGCCAGCAGTCCGTCAGGGGCCGCATCCCAGTTCTTC; cdr3_aa: CASSPSGAASQFF
j_call: TRBJ1-3; d_call: -; clone_size: -; v_call: TRBV5-1; cdr3_nt: TGCGCCAGTGCGACAGTCTCTGGAAACACCATATATTTT; cdr3_aa: CASATVSGNTIYF
j_call: TRBJ2-2; d_call: -; clone_size: -; v_call: TRBV5-4; cdr3_nt: TGTGCCAGCAGCTTATACAGGGACGGCACCGGGGAGCTGTTTTTT; cdr3_aa: CASSLYRDGTGELFF
j_call: TRBJ2-7; d_call: -; clone_size: -; v_call: TRBV5-4; cdr3_nt: TGTGCCAGCAGCTTGGTTGGAGGCCCCTCCTACGAGCAGTACTTC; cdr3_aa: CASSLVGGPSYEQYF
j_call: TRBJ2-7; d_call: -; clone_size: -; v_call: TRBV27; cdr3_nt: TGTGCCAGCAGTACAGGGATGGGGGAGCAGTACTTC; cdr3_aa: CASSTGMGEQYF
j_call: TRBJ1-6; d_call: TRBD1; clone_size: -; v_call: TRBV10-1; cdr3_nt: TGCGCCAGCCCTCCCGGGACAGACAATTCACCCCTCCACTTT; cdr3_aa: CASPPGTDNSPLHF
j_call: TRBJ1-5; d_call: -; clone_size: -; v_call: TRBV15; cdr3_nt: TGTGCCACCAGCGACGGGACACTAAATCAGCCCCAGCATTTT; cdr3_aa: CATSDGTLNQPQHF
j_call: TRBJ1-1; d_call: -; clone_size: few; v_call: TRBV28; cdr3_nt: TGTGCCAGCGGGGGGGGAGTCACTGAAGCTTTCTTT; cdr3_aa: CASGGGVTEAFF
j_call: TRBJ2-7; d_call: -; clone_size: -; v_call: TRBV28; cdr3_nt: TGTGCCAGCAGGAGGAGTCCTCCCGACATATTCCCCTACGAGCAGTACTTC; cdr3_aa: CASRRSPPDIFPYEQYF
j_call: TRBJ1-2; d_call: -; clone_size: -; v_call: TRBV2; cdr3_nt: TGTGCCATCCGAGAGGAAGGCAGCCCTTCTAACTATGGCTACACCTTC; cdr3_aa: CAIREEGSPSNYGYTF
j_call: TRBJ1-4; d_call: -; clone_size: -; v_call: TRBV5-1; cdr3_nt: TGCGCCAGCAGCTCCAGGGTCGGGGCTAATGAAAAACTGTTTTTT; cdr3_aa: CASSSRVGANEKLFF
j_call: TRBJ1-1; d_call: -; clone_size: once; v_call: TRBV5-6; cdr3_nt: TGTGCCAGCAGCTTGGGGGACGTGTGGGAAGCTTTCTTT; cdr3_aa: CASSLGDVWEAFF
j_call: TRBJ2-2; d_call: -; clone_size: medium-sized; v_call: TRBV6-5; cdr3_nt: TGTGCCACCAGTCCGGGAAAGTCCGGGGAGCTGTTTTTT; cdr3_aa: CATSPGKSGELFF
j_call: TRBJ2-1; d_call: TRBD1; clone_size: -; v_call: TRBV28; cdr3_nt: TGTGCCAGCAGTTTTCAATCTGGGACAGGACACAATGAGCAGTTCTTC; cdr3_aa: CASSFQSGTGHNEQFF
j_call: TRBJ2-5; d_call: TRBD1; clone_size: -; v_call: TRBV11-2; cdr3_nt: TGTGCCAGCAGTAGACAGGGGGCAGGAGAGACCCAGTACTTC; cdr3_aa: CASSRQGAGETQYF
j_call: TRBJ1-2; d_call: -; clone_size: -; v_call: TRBV29-1; cdr3_nt: TGCAGCGTCCAAGGTCCATATGGCTACACCTTC; cdr3_aa: CSVQGPYGYTF
j_call: TRBJ1-2; d_call: TRBD1; clone_size: -; v_call: TRBV30; cdr3_nt: TGTGCCTGGAGCCCGGGACAGAACTATGGCTACACCTTC; cdr3_aa: CAWSPGQNYGYTF
j_call: TRBJ1-1; d_call: TRBD1; clone_size: -; v_call: TRBV6-5; cdr3_nt: TGTGCCGTTGCAGGGGGCGAGGGCACTGAAGCTTTCTTT; cdr3_aa: CAVAGGEGTEAFF
j_call: TRBJ2-6; d_call: -; clone_size: -; v_call: TRBV10-2; cdr3_nt: TGCGCCAGCAGTGAGCAGGGTATCTCTGGGGCCAACGTCCTGACTTTC; cdr3_aa: CASSEQGISGANVLTF
j_call: TRBJ1-4; d_call: TRBD1; clone_size: -; v_call: TRBV6-6; cdr3_nt: TGTGCCAGCAATGAGGGGGACCAGGGGGCGTTAGAAAAACTGTTTTTT; cdr3_aa: CASNEGDQGALEKLFF
j_call: TRBJ1-1; d_call: -; clone_size: -; v_call: TRBV15; cdr3_nt: TGTGCCACCAGCAGAGATAGACGTGGGCTTGGAGCTTTCTTT; cdr3_aa: CATSRDRRGLGAFF
j_call: TRBJ1-4; d_call: -; clone_size: -; v_call: TRBV5-1; cdr3_nt: TGCGCCAGCAGCTCGGTTACCGGGACTGGGAATGAAAAACTGTTTTTT; cdr3_aa: CASSSVTGTGNEKLFF
j_call: TRBJ2-3; d_call: TRBD1; clone_size: -; v_call: TRBV4-1; cdr3_nt: TGCGCCAGCAGCCCAGCACCTAGGGGACAGAGGATGGATACGCAGTATTTT; cdr3_aa: CASSPAPRGQRMDTQYF
j_call: TRBJ1-1; d_call: -; clone_size: -; v_call: TRBV6-2/TRBV6-3; cdr3_nt: TGTGCCAGCAGTTACAGGACTGAAGCTTTCTTT; cdr3_aa: CASSYRTEAFF
j_call: TRBJ2-7; d_call: -; clone_size: -; v_call: TRBV19; cdr3_nt: TGTGCCAGTAGTATACGTGTACTAGCAGCCTACGAGCAGTACTTC; cdr3_aa: CASSIRVLAAYEQYF
j_call: TRBJ1-5; d_call: -; clone_size: -; v_call: TRBV3-1/TRBV3-2; cdr3_nt: TGTGCCAGCAGCCAGGGCACAAATCAGCCCCAGCATTTT; cdr3_aa: CASSQGTNQPQHF
j_call: TRBJ2-3; d_call: -; clone_size: -; v_call: TRBV5-4; cdr3_nt: TGTGCCAGCAGCTTGAAGGGGGGAGATACGCAGTATTTT; cdr3_aa: CASSLKGGDTQYF
j_call: TRBJ1-2; d_call: -; clone_size: once; v_call: TRBV9; cdr3_nt: TGTGCCAGCATTCTCGAACCGGGGGACAACTATGGCTACACCTTC; cdr3_aa: CASILEPGDNYGYTF
j_call: TRBJ1-1; d_call: -; clone_size: -; v_call: TRBV12-1; cdr3_nt: TGTGCCAGCAGACGGCAAACTAGGTGTCGCTTAGACACTGAAGCTTTCTTT; cdr3_aa: CASRRQTRCRLDTEAFF
j_call: TRBJ1-3; d_call: -; clone_size: once; v_call: TRBV4-1; cdr3_nt: TGCGCCAGCAGCCAATCACCCAACTCTGGAAACACCATATATTTT; cdr3_aa: CASSQSPNSGNTIYF
j_call: TRBJ2-2; d_call: -; clone_size: once; v_call: TRBV7-9; cdr3_nt: TGTGCCAGCCCCCCGGTGGCGGTCACCGGGGAGCTGTTTTTT; cdr3_aa: CASPPVAVTGELFF
j_call: TRBJ1-1; d_call: -; clone_size: -; v_call: TRBV2; cdr3_nt: TGTGCCAGCAGTGGCCTCCGGGACGGAGAGTTGGGAGCTTTCTTT; cdr3_aa: CASSGLRDGELGAFF
j_call: TRBJ2-3; d_call: -; clone_size: -; v_call: TRBV30; cdr3_nt: TGTGCCTGGAGTGTGTCGTTCACAGATACGCAGTATTTT; cdr3_aa: CAWSVSFTDTQYF
j_call: TRBJ1-2; d_call: TRBD1; clone_size: -; v_call: TRBV18; cdr3_nt: TGTGCCAGCTCACCCTGGGACAGGGGTGATGGCTACACCTTC; cdr3_aa: CASSPWDRGDGYTF
j_call: TRBJ1-1; d_call: -; clone_size: few; v_call: TRBV10-3; cdr3_nt: TGTGCCATCAGTGAAACCGGCACTGAAGCTTTCTTT; cdr3_aa: CAISETGTEAFF
j_call: TRBJ2-4; d_call: -; clone_size: -; v_call: TRBV7-2; cdr3_nt: TGTGCCAGCAGCTTGGGAAACATTCAGTACTTC; cdr3_aa: CASSLGNIQYF